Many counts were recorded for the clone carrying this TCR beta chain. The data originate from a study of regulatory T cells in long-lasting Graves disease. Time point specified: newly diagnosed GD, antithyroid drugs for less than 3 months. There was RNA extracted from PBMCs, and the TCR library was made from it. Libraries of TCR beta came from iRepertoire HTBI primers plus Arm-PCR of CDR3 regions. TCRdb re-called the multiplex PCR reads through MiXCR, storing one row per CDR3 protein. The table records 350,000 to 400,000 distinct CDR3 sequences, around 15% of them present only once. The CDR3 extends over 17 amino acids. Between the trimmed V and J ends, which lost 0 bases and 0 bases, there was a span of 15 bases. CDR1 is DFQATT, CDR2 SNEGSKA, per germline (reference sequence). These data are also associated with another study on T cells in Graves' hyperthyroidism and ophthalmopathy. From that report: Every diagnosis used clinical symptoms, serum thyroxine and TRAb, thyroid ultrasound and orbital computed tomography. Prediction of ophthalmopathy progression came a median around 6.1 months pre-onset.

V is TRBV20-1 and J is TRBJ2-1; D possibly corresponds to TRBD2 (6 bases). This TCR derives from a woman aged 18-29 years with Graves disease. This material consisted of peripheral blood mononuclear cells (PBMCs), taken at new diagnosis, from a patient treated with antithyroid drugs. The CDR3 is CSARDPFEGGSYNEQFF. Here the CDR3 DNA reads TGCAGTGCTAGAGATCCTTTTGAGGGAGGCTCCTACAATGAGCAGTTCTTC.